This TCR beta chain was recovered during a study of blood T cells in healthy people across ages. The CDR3 runs to 14 residues. Germline V lookup: CDR1 MNHEY, CDR2 SMNVEV (reference sequence). Trimming left V 5 bases short and J 6 bases short, with 14 bases between. A second PCR of roughly 6 to 12 cycles used a sample-barcoded 5' primer and a J-beta primer mix. TCRdb reprocessed the 5' RACE reads via MiXCR and lists one record per CDR3 protein. The data show under 2,000,000 distinct CDR3 sequences, about 49% seen once. The chain has TRBV27 and TRBJ2-1; D remains ambiguous. The source of this sequence is a woman aged 40-49 years in good health. Sequencing used blood. The CDR3 spells CASSPENGPNEQFF. The CDR3 bases are TGTGCCAGCAGTCCCGAAAACGGTCCCAATGAGCAGTTCTTC.